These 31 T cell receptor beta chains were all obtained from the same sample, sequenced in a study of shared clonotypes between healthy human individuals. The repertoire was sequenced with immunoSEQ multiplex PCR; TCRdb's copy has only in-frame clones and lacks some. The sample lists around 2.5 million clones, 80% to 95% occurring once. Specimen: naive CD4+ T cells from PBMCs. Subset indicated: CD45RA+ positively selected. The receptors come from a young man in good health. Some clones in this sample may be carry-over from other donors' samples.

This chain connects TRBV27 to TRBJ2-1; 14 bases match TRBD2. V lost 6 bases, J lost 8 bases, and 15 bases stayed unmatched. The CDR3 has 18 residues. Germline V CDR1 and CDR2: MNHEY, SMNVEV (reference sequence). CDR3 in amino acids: CASSFLWGLAGELDEQFF. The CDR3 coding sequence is TGTGCCAGCAGCTTCTTGTGGGGACTAGCGGGAGAGCTCGATGAGCAGTTCTTC.

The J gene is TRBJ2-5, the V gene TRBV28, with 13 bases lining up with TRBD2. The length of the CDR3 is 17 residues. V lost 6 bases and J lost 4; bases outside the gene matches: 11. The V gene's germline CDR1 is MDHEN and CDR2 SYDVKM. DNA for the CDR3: TGTGCCAGCAGCCCTGGACTAGCGGGAGCTCTCAGAGAGACCCAGTACTTC. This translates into CASSPGLAGALRETQYF.

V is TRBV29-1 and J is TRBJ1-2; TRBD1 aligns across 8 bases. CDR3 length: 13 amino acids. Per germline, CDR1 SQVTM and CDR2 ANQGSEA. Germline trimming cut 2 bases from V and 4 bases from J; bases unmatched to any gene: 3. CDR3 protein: CSVEIGQGYGYTF. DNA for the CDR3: TGCAGCGTTGAAATTGGACAGGGCTATGGCTACACCTTC.

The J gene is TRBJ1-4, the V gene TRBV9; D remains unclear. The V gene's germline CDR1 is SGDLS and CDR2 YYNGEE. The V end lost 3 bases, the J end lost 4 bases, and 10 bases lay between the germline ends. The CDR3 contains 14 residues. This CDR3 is CASSGRFGNEKLFF. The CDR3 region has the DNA TGTGCCAGCAGCGGGCGGTTTGGTAATGAAAAACTGTTTTTT.

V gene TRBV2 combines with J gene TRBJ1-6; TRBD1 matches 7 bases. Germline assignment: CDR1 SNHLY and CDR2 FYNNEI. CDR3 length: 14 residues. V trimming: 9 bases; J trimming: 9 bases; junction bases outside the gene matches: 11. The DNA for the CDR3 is TGTGCCAGTGGCCGGGACAGTCGGAGTTCACCCCTCCACTTT. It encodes CASGRDSRSSPLHF.

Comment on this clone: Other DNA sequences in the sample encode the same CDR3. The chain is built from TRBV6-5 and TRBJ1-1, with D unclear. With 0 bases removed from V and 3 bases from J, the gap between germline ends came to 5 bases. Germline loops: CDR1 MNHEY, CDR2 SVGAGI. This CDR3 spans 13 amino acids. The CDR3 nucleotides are TGTGCCAGCAGTTACTCGAGTGACACTGAAGCTTTCTTT. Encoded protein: CASSYSSDTEAFF.

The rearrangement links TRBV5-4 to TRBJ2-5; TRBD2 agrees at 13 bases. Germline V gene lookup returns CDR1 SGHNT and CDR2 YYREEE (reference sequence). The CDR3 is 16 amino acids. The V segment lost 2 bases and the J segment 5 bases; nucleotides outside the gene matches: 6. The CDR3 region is CASSFGTSGTGETQYF. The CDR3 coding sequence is TGTGCCAGCAGCTTCGGGACTAGCGGGACAGGGGAGACCCAGTACTTC.

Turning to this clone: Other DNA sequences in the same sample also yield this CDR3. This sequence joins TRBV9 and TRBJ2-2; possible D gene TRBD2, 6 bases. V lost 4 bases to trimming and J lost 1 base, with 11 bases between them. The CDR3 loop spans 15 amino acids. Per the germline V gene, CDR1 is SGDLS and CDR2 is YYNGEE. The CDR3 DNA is TGTGCCAGCAGCCCGGGGACTCTGAACACCGGGGAGCTGTTTTTT. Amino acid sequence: CASSPGTLNTGELFF.

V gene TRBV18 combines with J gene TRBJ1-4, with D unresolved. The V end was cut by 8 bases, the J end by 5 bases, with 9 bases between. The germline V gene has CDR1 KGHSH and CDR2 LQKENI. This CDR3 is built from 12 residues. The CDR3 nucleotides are TGTGCCAGCGCGAGCATCAATGAAAAACTGTTTTTT. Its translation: CASASINEKLFF.

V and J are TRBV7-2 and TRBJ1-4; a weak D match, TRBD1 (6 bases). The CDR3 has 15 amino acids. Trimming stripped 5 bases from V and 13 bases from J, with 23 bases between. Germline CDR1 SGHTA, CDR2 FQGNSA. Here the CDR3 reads CASSPPGRGLGALFF. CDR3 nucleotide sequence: TGTGCCAGCAGCCCGCCCGGCAGGGGTCTTGGTGCACTGTTTTTT.

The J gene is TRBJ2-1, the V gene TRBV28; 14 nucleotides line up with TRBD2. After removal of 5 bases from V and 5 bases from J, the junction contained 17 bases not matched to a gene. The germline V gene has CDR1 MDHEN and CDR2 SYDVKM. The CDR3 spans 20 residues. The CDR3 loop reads CASSPTGLAGVVLGDNEQFF. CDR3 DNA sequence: TGTGCCAGCAGTCCGACGGGACTAGCGGGAGTAGTATTGGGCGACAATGAGCAGTTCTTC. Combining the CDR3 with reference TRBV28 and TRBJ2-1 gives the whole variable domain DVKVTQSSRYLVKRTGEKVFLECVQDMDHENMFWYRQDPGLGLRLIYFSYDVKMKEKGDIPEGYSVSREKKERFSLILESASTNQTSMYLCASSPTGLAGVVLGDNEQFFGPGTRLTVL.

The CDR3 bases are TGTGCCAGCAGCCCCCTGGCAGGGGCTAGATACGAGCAGTACTTC. This gives the protein CASSPLAGARYEQYF. This chain uses TRBV7-6 with TRBJ2-7; D is perhaps TRBD1 (6 bases). The V gene lost 5 bases and the J gene lost 4 bases, with 18 bases spanning the gap. The CDR3 runs to 15 residues. Germline loops: CDR1 SGHVS, CDR2 FNYEAQ.

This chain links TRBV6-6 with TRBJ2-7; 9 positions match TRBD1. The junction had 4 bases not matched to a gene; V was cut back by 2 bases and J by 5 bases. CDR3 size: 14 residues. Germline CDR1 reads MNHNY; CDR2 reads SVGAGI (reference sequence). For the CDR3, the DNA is TGTGCCAGCAGTTACAGACAGGGGGGTAACGAGCAGTACTTC. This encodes CASSYRQGGNEQYF.

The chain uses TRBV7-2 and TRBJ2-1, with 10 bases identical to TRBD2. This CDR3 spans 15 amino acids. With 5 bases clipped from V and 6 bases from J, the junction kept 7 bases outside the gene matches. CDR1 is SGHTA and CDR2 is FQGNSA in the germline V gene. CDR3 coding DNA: TGTGCCAGCAGCGTATCTAGCGGGAGTCGCAATGAGCAGTTCTTC. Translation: CASSVSSGSRNEQFF.

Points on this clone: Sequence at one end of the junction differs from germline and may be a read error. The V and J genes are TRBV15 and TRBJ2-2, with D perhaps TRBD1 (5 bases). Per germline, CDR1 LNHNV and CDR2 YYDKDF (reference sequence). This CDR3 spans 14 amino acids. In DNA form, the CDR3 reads TGTGCCACCCGCAGGGTTGGTTCCACCGGGGAGCTGTTTTTT. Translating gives CATRRVGSTGELFF.

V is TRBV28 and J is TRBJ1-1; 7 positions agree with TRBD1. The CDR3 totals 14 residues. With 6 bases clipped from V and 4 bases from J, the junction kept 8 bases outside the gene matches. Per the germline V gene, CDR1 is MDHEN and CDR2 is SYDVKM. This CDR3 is CASSPQGGPTEAFF. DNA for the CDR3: TGTGCCAGCAGCCCCCAGGGGGGCCCCACTGAAGCTTTCTTT. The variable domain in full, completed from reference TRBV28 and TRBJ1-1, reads DVKVTQSSRYLVKRTGEKVFLECVQDMDHENMFWYRQDPGLGLRLIYFSYDVKMKEKGDIPEGYSVSREKKERFSLILESASTNQTSMYLCASSPQGGPTEAFFGQGTRLTVV.

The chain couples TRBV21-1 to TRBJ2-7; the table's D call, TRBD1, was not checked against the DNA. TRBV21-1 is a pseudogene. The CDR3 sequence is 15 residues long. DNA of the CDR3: TGTGCCAGCAGCAAAGATAAAGGGGGCAGCTACGAGCAGTACTTC. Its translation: CASSKDKGGSYEQYF.

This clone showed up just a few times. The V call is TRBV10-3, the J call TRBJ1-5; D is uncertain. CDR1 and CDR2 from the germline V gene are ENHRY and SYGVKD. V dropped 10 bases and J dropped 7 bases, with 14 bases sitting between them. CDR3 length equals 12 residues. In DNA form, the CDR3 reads TGTGCCACCCGGGAGTTCGAGCAGCCCCAGCATTTT. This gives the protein CATREFEQPQHF.

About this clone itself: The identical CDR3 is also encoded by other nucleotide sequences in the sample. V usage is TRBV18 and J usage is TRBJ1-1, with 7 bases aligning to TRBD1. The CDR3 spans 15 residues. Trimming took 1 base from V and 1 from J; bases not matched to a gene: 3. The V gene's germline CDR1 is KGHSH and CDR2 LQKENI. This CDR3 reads CASSPRQGSNTEAFF. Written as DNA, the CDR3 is TGTGCCAGCTCACCACGACAGGGTTCGAACACTGAAGCTTTCTTT.

CDR3 DNA sequence: TGTGCCAGAAACAATGAGCAGTTCTTC. Its protein is CARNNEQFF. The chain uses TRBV5-3 and TRBJ2-1; no clear D. TRBV5-3 is annotated as an ORF whose role is uncertain. Trimming removed 6 bases at V and 5 bases at J, with 0 bases between. The CDR3 runs to 9 residues.

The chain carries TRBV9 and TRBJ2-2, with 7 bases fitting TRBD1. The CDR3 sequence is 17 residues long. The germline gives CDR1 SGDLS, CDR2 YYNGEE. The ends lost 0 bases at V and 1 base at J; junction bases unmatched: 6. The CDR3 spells CASSVALWTGNTGELFF. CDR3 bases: TGTGCCAGCAGCGTAGCTCTATGGACAGGGAACACCGGGGAGCTGTTTTTT.

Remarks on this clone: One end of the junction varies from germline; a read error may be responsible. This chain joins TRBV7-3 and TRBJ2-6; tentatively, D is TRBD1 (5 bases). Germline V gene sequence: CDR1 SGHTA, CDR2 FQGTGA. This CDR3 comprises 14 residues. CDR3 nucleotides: TGTGCCAGCAGCCCATACTCTGGGGCCAACATCCTGACTTTC. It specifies CASSPYSGANILTF.

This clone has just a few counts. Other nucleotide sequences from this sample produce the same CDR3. The CDR3 is CASSRSYEQYF. CDR3 nucleotide sequence: TGTGCCAGCAGCCGCTCCTACGAGCAGTACTTC. The V call is TRBV7-2, the J call TRBJ2-7, with unresolved D. The germline V gene encodes CDR1 SGHTA and CDR2 FQGNSA. Deletions cut 5 bases from V and 0 bases from J, with 2 bases between. The CDR3 sequence is 11 residues long.

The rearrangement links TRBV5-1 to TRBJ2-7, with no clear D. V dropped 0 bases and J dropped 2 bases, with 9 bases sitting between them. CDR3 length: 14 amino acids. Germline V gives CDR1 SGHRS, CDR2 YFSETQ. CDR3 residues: CASSLARAAYEQYF. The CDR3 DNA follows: TGCGCCAGCAGCTTGGCCCGGGCAGCCTACGAGCAGTACTTC.

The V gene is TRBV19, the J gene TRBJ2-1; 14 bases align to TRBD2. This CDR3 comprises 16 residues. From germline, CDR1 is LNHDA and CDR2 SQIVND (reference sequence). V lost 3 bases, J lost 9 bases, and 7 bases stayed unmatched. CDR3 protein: CASSMGTSGSFSEQFF. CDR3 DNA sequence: TGTGCCAGTAGTATGGGGACTAGCGGGAGTTTTAGTGAGCAGTTCTTC.

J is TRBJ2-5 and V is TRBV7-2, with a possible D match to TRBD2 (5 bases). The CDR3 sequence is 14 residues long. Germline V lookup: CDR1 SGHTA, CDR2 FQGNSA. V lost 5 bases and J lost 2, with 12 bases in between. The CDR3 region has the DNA TGTGCCAGCAGCCAACGGACTTTTCAAGAGACCCAGTACTTC. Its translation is CASSQRTFQETQYF.

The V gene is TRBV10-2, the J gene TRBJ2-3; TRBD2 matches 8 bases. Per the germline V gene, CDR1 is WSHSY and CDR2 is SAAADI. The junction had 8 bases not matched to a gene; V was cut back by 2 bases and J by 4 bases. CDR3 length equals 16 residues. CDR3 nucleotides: TGCGCCAGCAGTGAGAGCAACGGGAGGGGCGCAGATACGCAGTATTTT. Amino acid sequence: CASSESNGRGADTQYF.

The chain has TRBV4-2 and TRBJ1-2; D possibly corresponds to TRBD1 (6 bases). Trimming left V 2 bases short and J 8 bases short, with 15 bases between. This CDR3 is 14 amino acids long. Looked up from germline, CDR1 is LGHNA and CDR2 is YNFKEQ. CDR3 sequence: CASSQTGQGLGYTF. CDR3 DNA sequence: TGTGCCAGCAGCCAAACGGGGCAGGGGTTGGGCTACACCTTC.

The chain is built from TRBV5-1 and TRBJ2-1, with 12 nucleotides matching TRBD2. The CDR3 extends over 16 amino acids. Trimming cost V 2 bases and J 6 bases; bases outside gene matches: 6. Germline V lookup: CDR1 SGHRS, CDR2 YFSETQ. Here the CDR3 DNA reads TGCGCCAGCAGCTTCCTAGCGGGAGGGCCCAGCAATGAGCAGTTCTTC. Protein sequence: CASSFLAGGPSNEQFF.

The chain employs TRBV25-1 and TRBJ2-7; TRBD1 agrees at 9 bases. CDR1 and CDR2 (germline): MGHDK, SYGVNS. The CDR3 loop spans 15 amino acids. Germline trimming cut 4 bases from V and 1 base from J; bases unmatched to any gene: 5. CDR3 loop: CASSGGQGRSYEQYF. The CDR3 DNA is TGTGCCAGCAGTGGAGGACAGGGGAGGTCCTACGAGCAGTACTTC.

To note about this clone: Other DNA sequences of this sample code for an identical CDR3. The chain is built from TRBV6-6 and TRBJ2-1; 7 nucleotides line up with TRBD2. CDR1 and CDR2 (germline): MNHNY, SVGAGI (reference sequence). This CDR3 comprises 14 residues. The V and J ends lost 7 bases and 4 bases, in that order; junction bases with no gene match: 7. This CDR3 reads CASTPGGGYNEQFF. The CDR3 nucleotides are TGTGCCAGCACCCCTGGGGGAGGGTACAATGAGCAGTTCTTC.